This is a list of T cell receptor beta chains from one sample in a study of cytomegalovirus exposure and HLA in healthy donors. Clones were sequenced by immunoSEQ multiplex PCR, and TCRdb holds only the in-frame ones, with some missing. The table lists roughly 200,000 clones, around four fifths of them singletons. Sequencing used PBMCs. The receptor set was obtained from a boy aged 2 to 9 in good health and CMV-seronegative. CDR3s include the opening cysteine and the closing phenylalanine or tryptophan. D genes are given only for firm matches. Expanded clones are given a class, and other clones once, few, many or no size at all.

abundance	v_gene	j_gene	d_gene	CDR3aa	CDR3nt
.	TRBV6-6	TRBJ1-6	.	CASTPAGSRNSPLHF	TGTGCCAGCACCCCAGCGGGCAGCAGGAATTCACCCCTCCACTTT
.	TRBV2	TRBJ1-2	TRBD1	CASSDGQGSYGYTF	TGTGCCAGCAGTGACGGACAGGGGTCCTATGGCTACACCTTC
.	TRBV7-2	TRBJ2-7	TRBD1	CASSPRQGAKNEQYF	TGTGCCAGCAGCCCCAGACAGGGGGCGAAGAACGAGCAGTACTTC
once	TRBV30	TRBJ1-3	.	CAWSVKGSSGNTIYF	TGTGCCTGGAGTGTCAAAGGGAGCTCTGGAAACACCATATATTTT
once	TRBV19	TRBJ2-1	TRBD1	CASSHPGQGGHNEQFF	TGTGCCAGTAGCCACCCGGGACAGGGGGGGCACAATGAGCAGTTCTTC
.	TRBV4-1	TRBJ1-1	.	CASSQAGNTEAFF	TGCGCCAGCAGCCAAGCCGGGAACACTGAAGCTTTCTTT
.	TRBV19	TRBJ1-2	.	CASRGTGSYGYTF	TGTGCCAGTCGTGGAACGGGTAGCTATGGCTACACCTTC
.	TRBV29-1	TRBJ1-1	.	CSATTGHTEAFF	TGCAGCGCCACCACAGGGCACACTGAAGCTTTCTTT
.	TRBV7-2	TRBJ2-7	TRBD1	CASSAPRQGATYEQYF	TGTGCCAGCAGCGCACCGAGACAGGGGGCGACCTACGAGCAGTACTTC
.	TRBV2	TRBJ2-3	.	CASSERVRDTQYF	TGTGCCAGCAGTGAACGGGTAAGAGATACGCAGTATTTT
.	TRBV4-1	TRBJ2-5	.	CASSQGVGYAQYF	TGCGCCAGCAGCCAAGGGGTCGGGTATGCCCAGTACTTC
few	TRBV6-6	TRBJ1-6	.	CASMDRSSYNSPLHF	TGTGCCAGCATGGATCGGAGCTCCTATAATTCACCCCTCCACTTT
.	TRBV7-2	TRBJ2-7	TRBD2	CASEGLAKGEYF	TGTGCCAGCGAGGGACTAGCCAAAGGGGAGTACTTC
.	TRBV30	TRBJ1-4	.	CAWSVIRPGNWKLFF	TGTGCCTGGAGTGTCATCCGTCCCGGGAATTGGAAACTGTTTTTT
once	TRBV27	TRBJ2-3	.	CASRHREDTQYF	TGTGCCAGCAGGCATAGGGAGGATACGCAGTATTTT
.	TRBV6-5	TRBJ2-2	.	CASRRPGHNTGELFF	TGTGCCAGCAGGCGTCCGGGACATAACACCGGGGAGCTGTTTTTT
.	TRBV4-2	TRBJ2-7	TRBD2	CASSQLAGGPNEQYF	TGTGCCAGCAGCCAACTAGCGGGAGGGCCAAACGAGCAGTACTTC
.	TRBV6-5	TRBJ1-1	TRBD1	CASSYHRGTHTEAFF	TGTGCCAGCAGTTACCACAGGGGGACTCACACTGAAGCTTTCTTT
.	TRBV14	TRBJ2-5	.	CASSQDPYQETQYF	TGTGCCAGCAGCCAAGATCCGTACCAAGAGACCCAGTACTTC
.	TRBV6-6	TRBJ1-2	.	CASSYPSGIPGYTF	TGTGCCAGCAGTTACCCGTCAGGGATTCCGGGCTACACCTTC
.	TRBV12-5	TRBJ2-7	TRBD1	CASGLGTGGNEQYF	TGTGCTAGTGGTTTGGGGACAGGGGGCAACGAGCAGTACTTC
.	TRBV9	TRBJ2-7	TRBD2	CASSAYSAGVREQYF	TGTGCCAGCAGCGCTTATTCAGCGGGAGTGAGGGAGCAGTACTTC
once	TRBV6-5	TRBJ1-2	.	CASSTGQGYTF	TGTGCCAGCAGTACCGGACAGGGCTACACCTTC
.	TRBV27	TRBJ2-1	.	CASSLSGADEQFF	TGTGCCAGCAGTTTATCGGGGGCCGATGAGCAGTTCTTC
.	TRBV18	TRBJ2-7	.	CASSPRTDGSYEQYF	TGTGCCAGCTCCCCAAGGACTGACGGCTCCTACGAGCAGTACTTC
once	TRBV7-9	TRBJ1-2	TRBD1	CASSRTGTGLNRPYGYTF	TGTGCCAGCAGCCGAACCGGGACAGGACTTAACCGTCCCTATGGCTACACCTTC
.	TRBV25-1	TRBJ1-1	.	CASSEDAWRTEAFF	TGTGCCAGCAGCGAAGACGCTTGGAGGACTGAAGCTTTCTTT
.	TRBV7-6	TRBJ1-6	TRBD1	CASSLGDSINSPLHF	TGTGCCAGCAGCTTAGGGGACAGCATAAATTCACCCCTCCACTTT
.	TRBV2	TRBJ1-2	TRBD1	CASRDYRGPSGYTF	TGTGCCAGCAGGGATTACAGGGGGCCGTCCGGCTACACCTTC
once	TRBV5-1	TRBJ2-5	TRBD1	CASSGGTGGETQYF	TGCGCCAGCAGCGGCGGGACAGGGGGAGAGACCCAGTACTTC
.	TRBV9	TRBJ2-1	.	CASSVSSGLPNEQFF	TGTGCCAGCAGCGTATCTTCCGGACTACCTAATGAGCAGTTCTTC
.	TRBV30	TRBJ2-1	.	CAWAPPIRVYNEQFF	TGTGCCTGGGCTCCGCCGATCAGGGTATACAATGAGCAGTTCTTC
.	TRBV2	TRBJ2-1	TRBD2	CASSDVAGQLGEQFF	TGTGCCAGCAGTGATGTAGCGGGGCAATTAGGTGAGCAGTTCTTC
.	TRBV19	TRBJ1-1	.	CASSIISGRVNTEAFF	TGTGCCAGTAGTATAATTTCGGGCAGGGTTAACACTGAAGCTTTCTTT
.	TRBV4-1	TRBJ2-3	TRBD2	CASRPSGRVADTQYF	TGCGCCAGCAGACCCTCGGGGAGGGTGGCAGATACGCAGTATTTT
.	TRBV10-3	TRBJ2-1	.	CAMMGAPGNEQFF	TGTGCCATGATGGGGGCCCCCGGGAATGAGCAGTTCTTC
once	TRBV19	TRBJ1-4	.	CASMDGRGINEKLFF	TGTGCCAGTATGGACGGAAGGGGGATTAATGAAAAACTGTTTTTT
.	TRBV19	TRBJ2-1	TRBD1	CASSIDRDTEQFF	TGTGCCAGTAGTATTGACAGGGACACTGAGCAGTTCTTC
.	TRBV10-3	TRBJ2-1	.	CAININEQFF	TGTGCCATCAACATTAATGAGCAGTTCTTC
.	TRBV9	TRBJ2-1	.	CASSVGLSRDNEQFF	TGTGCCAGCAGCGTAGGGCTCTCGAGGGACAATGAGCAGTTCTTC
.	TRBV5-6	TRBJ2-2	TRBD1	CASSIGGTGGVTGELFF	TGTGCCAGCAGCATCGGGGGGACAGGGGGCGTCACCGGGGAGCTGTTTTTT
.	TRBV2	TRBJ2-2	TRBD2	CASSRLAGGPSGTGELFF	TGTGCCAGCAGCCGATTAGCGGGAGGGCCCTCAGGCACCGGGGAGCTGTTTTTT
.	TRBV30	TRBJ2-7	.	CAWSVWGPVIYEQYF	TGTGCCTGGAGTGTATGGGGCCCTGTAATCTACGAGCAGTACTTC
medium-sized	TRBV2	TRBJ2-2	.	CATADSSPRTGELFF	TGTGCCACCGCGGACAGCTCCCCCCGAACCGGGGAGCTGTTTTTT
.	TRBV7-7	TRBJ2-1	TRBD2	CASSLSGEYNEQFF	TGTGCTAGCAGCTTAAGCGGGGAATACAATGAGCAGTTCTTC
.	TRBV29-1	TRBJ2-1	.	CTMGGPDNEQFF	TGCACCATGGGGGGGCCGGACAATGAGCAGTTCTTC
.	TRBV25-1	TRBJ1-1	.	CASSEQGVRTEAFF	TGTGCCAGCAGTGAACAGGGCGTTAGGACTGAAGCTTTCTTT
.	TRBV6-5	TRBJ1-5	TRBD1	CASRQTGGTNQPQHF	TGTGCCAGCAGGCAGACAGGGGGGACCAATCAGCCCCAGCATTTT
.	TRBV5-5	TRBJ1-1	.	CASSLGTGYDRPDTEAFF	TGTGCCAGCAGCTTGGGCACAGGATACGACAGGCCGGACACTGAAGCTTTCTTT
.	TRBV10-3	TRBJ1-2	TRBD1	CAISEWDRGLQVYGYTF	TGTGCCATCAGTGAATGGGACAGGGGTCTTCAAGTCTATGGCTACACCTTC
once	TRBV5-1	TRBJ2-7	TRBD2	CASSPGLAPPWEQYF	TGCGCCAGCAGCCCGGGACTAGCGCCGCCCTGGGAGCAGTACTTC
few	TRBV30	TRBJ2-4	TRBD2	CAWSVFSGSNIQYF	TGTGCCTGGAGTGTATTTAGCGGGAGCAACATTCAGTACTTC
.	TRBV6-5	TRBJ2-7	.	CASARDDIPEYEQYF	TGTGCCAGCGCTCGGGATGACATCCCGGAATACGAGCAGTACTTC
.	TRBV4-1	TRBJ2-7	.	CASSQDRGAYEQYF	TGCGCCAGCAGCCAAGACAGGGGGGCCTACGAGCAGTACTTC
few	TRBV6-6	TRBJ1-4	.	CASSYGQGSNEKLFF	TGTGCCAGCAGTTACGGCCAGGGATCTAATGAAAAACTGTTTTTT
few	TRBV4-1	TRBJ2-6	.	CASSRGNSGANVLTF	TGCGCCAGCAGCCGCGGAAACTCTGGGGCCAACGTCCTGACTTTC
.	TRBV25-1	TRBJ2-5	TRBD1	CASSDGTGGHQETQYF	TGTGCCAGCAGTGATGGAACAGGGGGGCACCAAGAGACCCAGTACTTC
few	TRBV7-8	TRBJ1-1	TRBD1	CASSAKGARVTEAFF	TGTGCCAGCAGCGCTAAGGGGGCGCGGGTCACTGAAGCTTTCTTT
.	TRBV7-9	TRBJ2-1	TRBD1	CASGSPGTVLNEQFF	TGTGCCAGCGGCTCTCCCGGGACAGTTCTCAATGAGCAGTTCTTC
few	TRBV4-2	TRBJ2-7	TRBD2	CASSQASGRYDYEQYF	TGTGCCAGCAGCCAAGCTAGCGGGAGATATGACTACGAGCAGTACTTC